This record covers a single T cell receptor beta chain. The data were taken from a study of blood T cell repertoires in COVID-19. Study information: Collection of acute and convalescent COVID-19 samples took place in the United States, Italy and Spain. T cells, B-cell-depleted T cells, or PBMCs supplied cDNA or gDNA.

As processed by the authors: From reference gene primer amplification, estimates of nucleated cell counts were derived. Method: immunoSEQ multiplex PCR; TCRdb's copy keeps in-frame clones and lacks some. That table is the source of V, J and clone size, and D and trimming were worked out from the DNA. The table lists 250,000 to 300,000 clones, approximately 82% of them singletons. Germline V gene data show CDR1 as SGHRS and CDR2 as YFSETQ. V lost 4 bases, J lost 6 bases, and 14 bases lay in between. The CDR3 covers 15 residues. The chain has TRBV5-1 and TRBJ1-6, with D tentatively TRBD1 (6 bases). Input material: peripheral blood. This TCR was sampled from a man aged 55 to 69 who had recovered from COVID-19. CDR3 protein: CASSVQTGSNSPLHF. CDR3 nucleotide sequence: TGCGCCAGCAGCGTCCAGACAGGTTCTAATTCACCCCTCCACTTT.